This T cell receptor beta chain emerged from a study of early T cells in non-severe SARS-CoV-2 infection. A few counts support this clonotype. The target antigen is unknown. Germline CDR1 is DFQATT and CDR2 is SNEGSKA (reference sequence). V was trimmed by 2 bases and J by 2 bases, leaving 13 bases between them. The CDR3 runs 14 residues. MiXCR was run by TCRdb on the 5' RACE reads, yielding one entry per CDR3 protein. The profile shows tens of thousands of distinct CDR3 sequences, roughly 9% of them singletons. Whole-study results and caveats: Database matching using VDJdb favored anti-spike CD8 responses, with private and CD4 specificities left missing.

The rearrangement links TRBV20-1 to TRBJ2-7, with D possibly TRBD1 on 5 matching bases. The TCR was taken from an adult who was a healthcare worker with PCR-confirmed SARS-CoV-2 infection or an uninfected control (not recorded which). The sample consisted of whole blood. CDR3 protein: CSARPQENPYEQYF. CDR3 DNA sequence: TGCAGTGCTAGACCACAGGAGAATCCCTACGAGCAGTACTTC.